The entry below gives a single T cell receptor beta chain sequence along with its context. Its target is unknown. cDNA libraries for TCR beta contained unique molecular identifiers. The yield from roughly 1 to 10 million T cells was roughly 500,000 cDNA molecules in total. TCRdb processed the PCR reads anew with MiXCR; each CDR3 protein has one entry. The profile shows hundreds of thousands of distinct CDR3 sequences, 30% to 45% of them singletons. The data derive from a study of post-analysis software for immune sequencing data. Across the study: As for disease course, relapsing-remitting, secondary progressive and progressive-relapsing multiple sclerosis were all included. Study-wide results and caveats: Controls significantly exceeded multiple sclerosis patients in normalized Chao1 diversity. When patients were compared with controls, 4 or 5 TRBV segments were more frequent, TRBV5-6, TRBV5-1 and TRBV20-1 among them.

The CDR3 is 15 amino acids. V shed 6 bases, J shed 6 bases, and the junction held 9 bases outside the gene matches. Looked up from germline, CDR1 is SGHVS and CDR2 is FQNEAQ. The rearrangement joins TRBV7-8 to TRBJ2-7; 12 nucleotides match TRBD1. Sequencing input: blood. This receptor was taken from a girl aged 5-17 years with multiple sclerosis. CDR3 amino acids: CASSKRGQGAGEQYF. CDR3 DNA: TGTGCCAGCAGTAAAAGGGGACAGGGGGCAGGCGAGCAGTACTTC.